This TCR beta chain was recovered during a study of blood T cell repertoires in COVID-19. The CDR3 extends over 15 amino acids. J gave up 12 bases and V 0 bases, and 13 bases lay outside the gene matches. CDR1 SGHRS and CDR2 YFSETQ come from the germline V gene. The method was immunoSEQ multiplex PCR; TCRdb's version includes in-frame clones alone and lacks a portion of them. The sample shows more than 150,000 clones, around 86% of them seen only once. The chain uses TRBV5-1 and TRBJ2-7; 9 bases line up with TRBD2. This TCR derives from a man aged 65 to 79 who had recovered from COVID-19. The material sequenced was peripheral blood. DNA for the CDR3: TGCGCCAGCAGCTTGGAAATCGCGGGAGGGCCCAGTCTGTACTTC. The encoded protein is CASSLEIAGGPSLYF.